A single sample gave rise to the 32 T cell receptor beta chains below, sequenced in a study of cytomegalovirus exposure and HLA in healthy donors. The PCR contained 60 Vbeta and 13 Jbeta primers. The method was immunoSEQ multiplex PCR; TCRdb's version includes in-frame clones alone and lacks a portion of them. Here the sample spans roughly 160,000 clones, approximately 80% being singletons. What was sequenced was PBMCs. Receptors originate from a man aged 30 to 45 in good health and CMV-seropositive.

The chain carries TRBV6-5 and TRBJ1-6; 8 nucleotides line up with TRBD1. Looked up from germline, CDR1 is MNHEY and CDR2 is SVGAGI. The V and J ends lost 5 bases and 8 bases, in that order; junction bases with no gene match: 5. The CDR3 runs to 14 residues. The CDR3 DNA reads as TGTGCCAGCAGTCAGGGACAGGAACATTCACCCCTCCACTTT. It codes for CASSQGQEHSPLHF.

For the CDR3, the DNA is TGTGCCTGGAGTGACGCCCGGACTAGCGGGGGCGGTGGTACGCAGTATTTT. Its protein product is CAWSDARTSGGGGTQYF. The chain has TRBV30 and TRBJ2-3, with TRBD2 matching over 13 bases. CDR1 is GTSNPN, CDR2 SVGIG, per germline (reference sequence). J was trimmed by 8 bases and V by 1 base; bases with no gene match: 12. The CDR3 is 17 amino acids.

This sequence joins TRBV2 and TRBJ1-3; D is possibly TRBD1 (6 bases). V gave up 10 bases and J gave up 8 bases, with 18 bases separating them. The V gene's germline CDR1 is SNHLY and CDR2 FYNNEI. The CDR3 covers 13 residues. CDR3 amino acids: CAISSRGGDTIYF. The CDR3 DNA follows: TGTGCCATCTCCTCCAGGGGAGGGGACACCATATATTTT.

V and J are TRBV4-3 and TRBJ2-2; D is perhaps TRBD2 (6 bases). The germline V gene encodes CDR1 LGHNA and CDR2 YSLEER. This CDR3 is built from 14 residues. V lost 0 bases, J lost 5 bases, and 7 bases lay in between. The CDR3 DNA sequence: TGCGCCAGCAGCCAAGATGGGGGGACCGGGGAGCTGTTTTTT. This gives the protein CASSQDGGTGELFF.

This chain uses TRBV6-1 with TRBJ1-3; D not certain. Germline values: CDR1 MNHNS, CDR2 SASEGT. The CDR3 extends over 14 amino acids. V gave up 4 bases and J gave up 7 bases, with 14 bases separating them. DNA for the CDR3: TGTGCCAGCAGTGCCCGAGGGATCCGGAACACCATATATTTT. As protein: CASSARGIRNTIYF.

This chain's CDR3 is CASREGETQYF. The DNA of the CDR3 is TGCGCCAGCAGGGAGGGTGAGACCCAGTACTTC. V gene TRBV5-1 combines with J gene TRBJ2-5; maybe TRBD2 (6 bases). This CDR3 has 11 residues. The germline gives CDR1 SGHRS, CDR2 YFSETQ. Deletions cut 5 bases from V and 5 bases from J, with 7 bases between. Complete variable domain (other parts from reference TRBV5-1 and TRBJ2-5): KAGVTQTPRYLIKTRGQQVTLSCSPISGHRSVSWYQQTPGQGLQFLFEYFSETQRNKGNFPGRFSGRQFSNSRSEMNVSTLELGDSALYLCASREGETQYFGPGTRLLVL.

This clone came up once. This CDR3 reads CASGFRSPLGQGFPSGANVLTF. Here the CDR3 DNA reads TGTGCTAGTGGTTTTCGTAGCCCATTAGGACAGGGCTTTCCCTCTGGGGCCAACGTCCTGACTTTC. V and J are TRBV12-5 and TRBJ2-6; 8 positions match TRBD1. CDR1 and CDR2 (germline): LGHNT, FRNRAP. The CDR3 consists of 22 residues. Trimming cost V 3 bases and J 0 bases; bases outside gene matches: 19. The full variable domain, in which reference TRBV12-5 and TRBJ2-6 provide the parts outside the CDR3, is DARVTQTPRHKVTEMGQEVTMRCQPILGHNTVFWYRQTMMQGLELLAYFRNRAPLDDSGMPKDRFSAEMPDATLATLKIQPSEPRDSAVYFCASGFRSPLGQGFPSGANVLTFGAGSRLTVL.

The rearrangement uses TRBV2 and TRBJ2-7; the match to TRBD1 covers 10 bases. Losses at the gene ends were 6 bases for V and 0 bases for J; bases not matched to a gene: 5. This CDR3 comprises 15 residues. The germline CDR1 and CDR2 sequences are SNHLY and FYNNEI. The CDR3 nucleotides are TGTGCCAGCAGAGACAGGGGGCTACTCTCCTACGAGCAGTACTTC. Translated, it gives CASRDRGLLSYEQYF.

The CDR3 sequence: CASSYSAGTGEQYF. Here the CDR3 DNA reads TGTGCCAGCAGTTACTCGGCGGGGACGGGCGAGCAGTACTTC. The rearrangement uses TRBV6-6 and TRBJ2-7; D possibly corresponds to TRBD2 (6 bases). The CDR3 runs 14 residues. The V end lost 0 bases, the J end lost 6 bases, and 12 bases lay between the germline ends. The germline V gene encodes CDR1 MNHNY and CDR2 SVGAGI (reference sequence).

In its sample, this clone was seen once. The gene calls are TRBV2 and TRBJ2-2; 7 bases align to TRBD1. The ends lost 6 bases at V and 1 base at J; junction bases unmatched: 2. Germline V gives CDR1 SNHLY, CDR2 FYNNEI. CDR3 length equals 14 residues. The CDR3 loop is CASRRDRNTGELFF. In nucleotides, the CDR3 is TGTGCCAGCAGACGGGACAGGAACACCGGGGAGCTGTTTTTT.

The count of this clone is one. V gene TRBV18 combines with J gene TRBJ1-2; no firm D call. The CDR3 spans 14 residues. Germline loops: CDR1 KGHSH, CDR2 LQKENI. V was clipped by 2 bases and J by 6 bases, with 13 bases between them. CDR3 sequence: CASSPISESNGYTF. CDR3 bases: TGTGCCAGCTCACCAATTTCCGAGAGCAATGGCTACACCTTC.

This chain joins TRBV10-1 and TRBJ2-3; the D gene is possibly TRBD1 (6 bases). CDR1 is WNHNN, CDR2 SYGVQD, per germline (reference sequence). V lost 6 bases and J 5 bases, leaving 12 bases between the germline ends. This CDR3 region has 13 residues. The CDR3 DNA follows: TGCGCCAGCAGCTACTCAGGGGTAGATACGCAGTATTTT. Protein sequence: CASSYSGVDTQYF.

This sequence joins TRBV21-1 and TRBJ2-3; the table's D call TRBD2 went unverified against the DNA. TRBV21-1 is a recognized pseudogene. The CDR3 sequence is 18 residues long. For the CDR3, the DNA is TGTGCCAGCAGCCCTGGGGCAGCTAGCGGGGGGCTGGTAGATACGCAGTATTTT. The encoded protein is CASSPGAASGGLVDTQYF.

The J gene is TRBJ2-7, the V gene TRBV15; D may be TRBD1 (5 bases). The CDR3 spans 13 residues. Germline CDR1 LNHNV, CDR2 YYDKDF (reference sequence). The V gene lost 0 bases and the J gene lost 6 bases, with 9 bases spanning the gap. CDR3 protein: CATSRDLGAEQYF. The CDR3 coding sequence is TGTGCCACCAGCAGAGATCTAGGGGCCGAGCAGTACTTC.

This rearrangement joins TRBV19 to TRBJ2-2; 7 bases match TRBD2. Germline lookup yields CDR1 LNHDA and CDR2 SQIVND (reference sequence). Germline trimming cut 3 bases from V and 7 bases from J; bases unmatched to any gene: 2. The CDR3 is 13 amino acids. CDR3 sequence: CASSMASGGELFF. The CDR3 DNA is TGTGCCAGTAGTATGGCTAGCGGCGGGGAGCTGTTTTTT.

The chain carries TRBV30 and TRBJ2-2; D gene uncertain. Between the trimmed V and J ends, which lost 3 bases and 6 bases, there was a span of 14 bases. CDR1 and CDR2 from the germline V gene are GTSNPN and SVGIG (reference sequence). The CDR3 has 14 amino acids. CDR3 in DNA: TGTGCCTGGAGCCCCGGTCGCGCTGCCGGGGAGCTGTTTTTT. Its protein product is CAWSPGRAAGELFF.

V and J are TRBV6-1 and TRBJ1-5, with D tentatively TRBD1 (6 bases). The CDR3 runs 15 residues. With 1 base removed from V and 1 base from J, the gap between germline ends came to 8 bases. The germline gives CDR1 MNHNS, CDR2 SASEGT. CDR3 bases: TGTGCCAGCAGTGAAGTAACAGGGAGCAATCAGCCCCAGCATTTT. Amino acid sequence: CASSEVTGSNQPQHF.

The chain joins TRBV9 to TRBJ2-4; 9 positions agree with TRBD1. Per the germline V gene, CDR1 is SGDLS and CDR2 is YYNGEE. CDR3 size: 16 residues. V dropped 4 bases and J dropped 1; count of bases not matched to a gene: 6. The CDR3 DNA sequence: TGTGCCAGCAGCACCCGGGACAGGGCGGCCAAAAACATTCAGTACTTC. The encoded protein is CASSTRDRAAKNIQYF.

The V and J genes are TRBV19 and TRBJ2-7, with 11 bases aligning to TRBD2. V shed 4 bases and J 4 bases; nucleotides not matched to a gene: 6. CDR3 length equals 15 residues. Germline CDR1 is LNHDA and CDR2 is SQIVND (reference sequence). The CDR3 is CASSTLAGGTYEQYF. The CDR3 nucleotides read TGTGCCAGTAGTACTCTAGCGGGGGGCACGTACGAGCAGTACTTC.

This chain connects TRBV6-5 to TRBJ2-2, with D perhaps matching TRBD2 (6 bases). This CDR3 comprises 13 residues. The ends were cut back, 7 bases at V and 5 bases at J, with 11 bases in the middle. The V gene's germline CDR1 is MNHEY and CDR2 SVGAGI. The CDR3 region is CASNPSETGELFF. As DNA, the CDR3 is TGTGCCAGCAATCCTAGCGAGACCGGGGAGCTGTTTTTT.

The V call is TRBV25-1, the J call TRBJ2-5; no definite D call. This CDR3 region has 12 residues. Germline V gene data show CDR1 as MGHDK and CDR2 as SYGVNS. Trimming took 2 bases from V and 1 from J, leaving 2 bases between them. The chain's CDR3 is CASSELQETQYF. The CDR3 DNA reads TGTGCCAGCAGTGAACTCCAAGAGACCCAGTACTTC.

V usage is TRBV18 and J usage is TRBJ1-1; unclear D gene. Germline CDR1 and CDR2: KGHSH and LQKENI. Deletions cut 2 bases from V and 3 bases from J, with 7 bases between. CDR3 length: 13 amino acids. CDR3 sequence: CASSPGLDTEAFF. The CDR3 DNA follows: TGTGCCAGCTCACCAGGCTTGGACACTGAAGCTTTCTTT.

The chain couples TRBV21-1 to TRBJ2-2; no check of the table's D call, TRBD2, against the DNA was made. TRBV21-1 is a recognized pseudogene. The CDR3 length is 18 residues. In nucleotides, the CDR3 is TGTGCCAGCAGCACCCGGACTAGCGGGGGCCAGAACACCGGGGAGCTGTTTTTT. Translated, it gives CASSTRTSGGQNTGELFF.

This sequence joins TRBV6-5 and TRBJ2-3; TRBD1 is a possible D gene (6 bases). Trimming left V 4 bases short and J 7 bases short, with 9 bases between. This CDR3 comprises 12 residues. The germline CDR1 and CDR2 sequences are MNHEY and SVGAGI. The CDR3 protein is CASSLDRNTQYF. CDR3 DNA: TGTGCCAGCAGTTTGGACAGAAATACGCAGTATTTT.

This clone was found a few times. V gene TRBV6-1 combines with J gene TRBJ1-6; TRBD1 matches 7 bases. Germline-derived CDR1 and CDR2 are MNHNS and SASEGT. The length of the CDR3 is 15 residues. The ends lost 6 bases at V and 4 bases at J; junction bases unmatched: 6. In DNA, the CDR3 is TGTGCCAGCAGACATACAGGGGATTATAATTCACCCCTCCACTTT. It specifies CASRHTGDYNSPLHF.

This chain joins TRBV29-1 and TRBJ2-1, with D possibly matching TRBD2 (5 bases). The CDR3 spans 12 residues. The germline V and J ends were trimmed by 1 base and 8 bases, with 9 bases remaining between them. CDR1 SQVTM and CDR2 ANQGSEA come from the germline V gene. The CDR3 nucleotides are TGCAGCGTTGAAGTTAGCGCCGATGAGCAGTTCTTC. Translation gives CSVEVSADEQFF.

The V call is TRBV9, the J call TRBJ2-7; the D is unclear. This CDR3 contains 13 residues. Trimming removed 3 bases at V and 3 bases at J, with 10 bases between. Germline V lookup: CDR1 SGDLS, CDR2 YYNGEE. The CDR3 here is CASSESPNYEQYF. Written as DNA, the CDR3 is TGTGCCAGCAGCGAGAGTCCCAACTACGAGCAGTACTTC.

The chain uses TRBV6-5 and TRBJ1-5, with D maybe TRBD1 (5 bases). Germline CDR1 is MNHEY and CDR2 is SVGAGI. V lost 5 bases and J lost 6, with 17 bases in between. CDR3 length: 15 amino acids. The CDR3 nucleotides are TGTGCCAGCAGTATAGGGGAGGAGGGAGGTCAGCCCCAGCATTTT. Translating gives CASSIGEEGGQPQHF.

The chain employs TRBV4-3 and TRBJ2-7, with unresolved D. CDR3 length: 14 residues. Germline assignment: CDR1 LGHNA and CDR2 YSLEER. Trimming took off 1 base at V and 6 bases at J, with 13 bases between the two ends. The CDR3, as DNA: TGCGCCAGCAGCCAAGGAGGCGGAACGCGCGAGCAGTACTTC. It translates to CASSQGGGTREQYF.

V and J are TRBV28 and TRBJ2-7; 9 bases are shared with TRBD2. The CDR3 totals 18 residues. Germline V gives CDR1 MDHEN, CDR2 SYDVKM. The V segment lost 7 bases and the J segment 5 bases; nucleotides outside the gene matches: 21. Here the CDR3 reads CASNMASGVAIKGDEQYF. CDR3 sequence (DNA): TGTGCCAGCAATATGGCTAGCGGGGTTGCCATCAAAGGGGACGAGCAGTACTTC.

This clone was counted between two and nine times. V is TRBV4-1 and J is TRBJ2-7; 11 bases are shared with TRBD2. The CDR3 is 15 residues long. CDR1 and CDR2 from the germline V gene are MGHRA and YSYEKL. The junction had 5 bases not matched to a gene; V was cut back by 0 bases and J by 7 bases. The CDR3 here is CASSQEGTSGTEQYF. CDR3 DNA: TGCGCCAGCAGCCAAGAGGGGACTAGCGGTACGGAGCAGTACTTC.

The V call is TRBV4-3, the J call TRBJ2-7, with TRBD2 matching over 8 bases. The tail of the sequence fits TRBJ2-5 better, so the J call may be wrong. From germline, CDR1 is LGHNA and CDR2 YSLEER. This CDR3 contains 16 residues. CDR3 in amino acids: CASSLFPLAGQETQYF. The CDR3, as DNA: TGCGCCAGCAGCCTTTTCCCTTTAGCGGGGCAAGAGACCCAGTACTTC.